The sequence of this T cell receptor beta chain was determined in a study of blood T cell repertoires in COVID-19. The protocol was immunoSEQ multiplex PCR, while the TCRdb copy is restricted to in-frame clones and leaves out a portion. Of around 300,000 clones in the sample, around 90% were seen once. V was pared by 0 bases and J by 3 bases, with 18 bases of the junction left unmatched. CDR3 length: 20 residues. This sequence originates from a man aged 30 to 45 who had recovered from COVID-19. The sequencing input was PBMCs or T cells enriched from blood (not recorded which). The J gene is TRBJ1-2, the V gene TRBV23-1, with TRBD1 matching 8 bases. TRBV23-1 is sorted into the ORF group, with uncertain function. The CDR3 DNA is TGCGCCAGCAGTCAATCCGGCCAGGGGGCGCGGGTTCTGGTTCACTATGGCTACACCTTC. Translation: CASSQSGQGARVLVHYGYTF.